One sample yielded the 21 T cell receptor beta chains listed below, sequenced in a study of siplizumab effects on memory and regulatory T cells. Here immunoSEQ multiplex PCR was the method, and the copy in TCRdb shows in-frame clones only, minus some. The sample yields approximately 120,000 clones, 80% to 95% seen once. Specimen: non-Treg CD4+ T cells sorted from blood. These receptors all come from a human donor in good health.

The chain has TRBV9 and TRBJ2-3; 10 bases are a match to TRBD2. Germline assignment: CDR1 SGDLS and CDR2 YYNGEE. The junction had 6 bases not matched to a gene; V was cut back by 3 bases and J by 2 bases. The CDR3 runs to 16 residues. The CDR3 sequence is CASSASSGGDTDTQYF. The CDR3 DNA reads TGTGCCAGCAGCGCCTCTAGCGGGGGAGACACAGATACGCAGTATTTT.

The chain links TRBV2 to TRBJ1-5; 8 bases map to TRBD1. CDR1 and CDR2 (germline): SNHLY, FYNNEI. Losses at the gene ends were 5 bases for V and 2 bases for J; bases not matched to a gene: 5. This CDR3 is built from 15 residues. The CDR3 is CASSIQQGGNQPQHF. CDR3 in DNA: TGTGCCAGCAGTATACAACAGGGGGGCAATCAGCCCCAGCATTTT.

The gene calls are TRBV7-3 and TRBJ2-2; D not resolved. CDR3 length equals 13 residues. From germline, CDR1 is SGHTA and CDR2 FQGTGA. The V end lost 3 bases, the J end lost 9 bases, and 11 bases lay between the germline ends. CDR3 coding DNA: TGTGCCAGCAGCTTCCGGACGGGTTGGGAGCTGTTTTTT. The encoded protein is CASSFRTGWELFF.

The rearrangement joins TRBV10-3 to TRBJ1-1, with D possibly TRBD1 on 6 matching bases. V dropped 6 bases and J dropped 4 bases, with 12 bases sitting between them. CDR3 length equals 13 residues. Germline CDR1 reads ENHRY; CDR2 reads SYGVKD. In nucleotides, the CDR3 is TGTGCCATCAGAGGGGGACAAGTCACTGAAGCTTTCTTT. This codes for CAIRGGQVTEAFF.

The V gene is TRBV28, the J gene TRBJ1-4, with a weak D call TRBD1 (6 bases). Germline-derived CDR1 and CDR2 are MDHEN and SYDVKM. Trimming cost V 5 bases and J 7 bases, with 20 bases left between them. The CDR3 is made up of 16 amino acids. The CDR3 DNA sequence: TGTGCCAGCAGTACCCAATCATTGGGGGCAGGTGAAAAACTGTTTTTT. This translates into CASSTQSLGAGEKLFF.

The V call is TRBV6-5, the J call TRBJ1-1; D might be TRBD1 (5 bases). Trimming shortened V by 6 bases and J by 1 base, and 12 bases separated the two germline ends. CDR1 MNHEY and CDR2 SVGAGI come from the germline V gene. This CDR3 is 14 amino acids long. As DNA, the CDR3 is TGTGCCAGCAGGTTGGGGGATGGGAACACTGAAGCTTTCTTT. Its translation is CASRLGDGNTEAFF.

The J gene is TRBJ1-6, the V gene TRBV9; possible D gene TRBD1, 6 bases. This CDR3 comprises 15 residues. In germline, CDR1 is SGDLS, CDR2 YYNGEE. V was clipped by 3 bases and J by 2 bases, with 9 bases between them. The CDR3 DNA reads TGTGCCAGCAGCGGAGGACAGCCCTATAATTCACCCCTCCACTTT. Translating it yields CASSGGQPYNSPLHF.

The DNA for the CDR3 is TGTGCCAGCAGCCCCCGGACTAGCGGGGGGGCCGGGGAGACCCAGTACTTC. It codes for CASSPRTSGGAGETQYF. The rearrangement joins TRBV7-2 to TRBJ2-5; 15 positions match TRBD2. The length of the CDR3 is 17 residues. Per the germline V gene, CDR1 is SGHTA and CDR2 is FQGNSA. V was clipped by 5 bases and J by 5 bases; unmatched bases: 9.

The CDR3: CASSLGGGVYTQYF. The CDR3 nucleotides are TGTGCCAGCAGCTTAGGCGGGGGAGTGTATACGCAGTATTTT. This chain connects TRBV7-9 to TRBJ2-3; 7 nucleotides line up with TRBD2. CDR3 length: 14 residues. Germline lookup yields CDR1 SEHNR and CDR2 FQNEAQ (reference sequence). Trimming at V came to 1 base and at J to 7 bases, leaving 5 bases not matched to a gene. Variable domain in full (rest from reference TRBV7-9 and TRBJ2-3): DTGVSQNPRHKITKRGQNVTFRCDPISEHNRLYWYRQTLGQGPEFLTYFQNEAQLEKSRLLSDRFSAERPKGSFSTLEIQRTEQGDSAMYLCASSLGGGVYTQYFGPGTRLTVL.

The CDR3 reads CASSKDSLYNEQFF. CDR3 in DNA: TGTGCCAGCAGTAAGGACAGTTTGTACAATGAGCAGTTCTTC. The chain has TRBV6-4 and TRBJ2-1; tentatively, D is TRBD1 (6 bases). Germline V gene data show CDR1 as MRHNA and CDR2 as SNTAGT. Trimming stripped 5 bases from V and 4 bases from J, with 12 bases between. The CDR3 length is 14 residues.

The chain uses TRBV29-1 and TRBJ2-5; possibly TRBD1 or TRBD2 for D (6 bases each). The CDR3 is 12 amino acids. V was trimmed by 7 bases and J by 0 bases, leaving 9 bases between them. Germline assignment: CDR1 SQVTM and CDR2 ANQGSEA. This CDR3 reads CSGGAYQETQYF. The CDR3 nucleotides read TGCAGCGGGGGGGCGTACCAAGAGACCCAGTACTTC.

The chain employs TRBV7-9 and TRBJ2-7; no clear D gene. V was trimmed by 5 bases and J by 0 bases, leaving 11 bases between them. The CDR3 covers 14 residues. Germline-derived CDR1 and CDR2 are SEHNR and FQNEAQ (reference sequence). CDR3 DNA sequence: TGTGCCAGCAGCAATCCCCCTAGCTCCTACGAGCAGTACTTC. As protein: CASSNPPSSYEQYF.

This clone was detected only once. The rearrangement joins TRBV10-3 to TRBJ1-1; 8 nucleotides match TRBD1. The CDR3 is made up of 14 amino acids. Per germline, CDR1 ENHRY and CDR2 SYGVKD. V dropped 5 bases and J dropped 4; count of bases not matched to a gene: 6. The CDR3 loop is CAISSRTGTTEAFF. As DNA, the CDR3 is TGTGCCATCAGTTCCCGGACAGGGACCACTGAAGCTTTCTTT.

The chain couples TRBV25-1 to TRBJ2-7; 9 bases are a match to TRBD1. Germline V gene sequence: CDR1 MGHDK, CDR2 SYGVNS. The ends lost 6 bases at V and 3 bases at J; junction bases unmatched: 0. The CDR3 covers 12 residues. CDR3 bases: TGTGCCAGCAGGGGACAGGGCTACGAGCAGTACTTC. It encodes CASRGQGYEQYF.

This rearrangement joins TRBV6-5 to TRBJ2-5; D gene unclear. The end of the DNA fits TRBJ2-7 better, so the J call may be wrong. Germline CDR1 is MNHEY and CDR2 is SVGAGI. CDR3 length: 11 amino acids. The CDR3 bases are TGTGCCAGCAGTAGCCGCTACGAGCAGTACTTC. Encoded protein: CASSSRYEQYF.

V and J are TRBV5-1 and TRBJ2-3; D gene ambiguous. Germline V gene lookup returns CDR1 SGHRS and CDR2 YFSETQ. The CDR3 covers 15 residues. The V and J ends lost 0 bases and 0 bases respectively, with 8 bases between them. The CDR3 bases are TGCGCCAGCAGCTTGGGCCAGGAAAGCACAGATACGCAGTATTTT. Residues: CASSLGQESTDTQYF.

The rearrangement joins TRBV15 to TRBJ2-5; no reliable D call. Germline-derived CDR1 and CDR2 are LNHNV and YYDKDF (reference sequence). This CDR3 is 15 amino acids long. Between the trimmed V and J ends, which lost 1 base and 3 bases, there was a span of 12 bases. The CDR3 loop reads CATSRGVGREETQYF. The CDR3 nucleotides are TGTGCCACCAGCAGAGGGGTCGGCAGAGAAGAGACCCAGTACTTC.

The genes are TRBV6-1 and TRBJ2-7, with D perhaps TRBD1 or TRBD2 (5 bases each). The ends were cut back, 2 bases at V and 12 bases at J, with 26 bases in the middle. Germline V gives CDR1 MNHNS, CDR2 SASEGT. This CDR3 is built from 16 residues. In DNA, the CDR3 is TGTGCCAGCAGTGAACCCCCTCAGCGGACGACAGATGCCGGGTACTTC. It is translated as CASSEPPQRTTDAGYF.

The CDR3 sequence: CSVGGQSERNTGELFF. Here the CDR3 DNA reads TGCAGCGTTGGGGGACAATCGGAACGTAACACCGGGGAGCTGTTTTTT. This chain connects TRBV29-1 to TRBJ2-2, with D possibly TRBD1 on 6 matching bases. From germline, CDR1 is SQVTM and CDR2 ANQGSEA. Trimming took off 4 bases at V and 2 bases at J, with 17 bases between the two ends. This CDR3 is 16 amino acids long.

This CDR3 is CASSQTRPPFSSPLHF. The CDR3 DNA reads as TGTGCCAGCAGCCAAACTCGGCCCCCTTTTAGTTCACCCCTCCACTTT. This chain connects TRBV4-2 to TRBJ1-6; the D is unclear. The CDR3 has 16 amino acids. V lost 2 bases to trimming and J lost 9 bases, with 17 bases between them. Germline lookup yields CDR1 LGHNA and CDR2 YNFKEQ.

The V call is TRBV18, the J call TRBJ2-3, with 8 bases identical to TRBD1. Trimming took 4 bases from V and 3 from J; bases not matched to a gene: 6. The CDR3 is 15 residues long. Germline CDR1 reads KGHSH; CDR2 reads LQKENI. The chain's CDR3 is CASSRGQGSTDTQYF. The DNA of the CDR3 is TGTGCCAGCTCACGAGGACAGGGTTCTACAGATACGCAGTATTTT.